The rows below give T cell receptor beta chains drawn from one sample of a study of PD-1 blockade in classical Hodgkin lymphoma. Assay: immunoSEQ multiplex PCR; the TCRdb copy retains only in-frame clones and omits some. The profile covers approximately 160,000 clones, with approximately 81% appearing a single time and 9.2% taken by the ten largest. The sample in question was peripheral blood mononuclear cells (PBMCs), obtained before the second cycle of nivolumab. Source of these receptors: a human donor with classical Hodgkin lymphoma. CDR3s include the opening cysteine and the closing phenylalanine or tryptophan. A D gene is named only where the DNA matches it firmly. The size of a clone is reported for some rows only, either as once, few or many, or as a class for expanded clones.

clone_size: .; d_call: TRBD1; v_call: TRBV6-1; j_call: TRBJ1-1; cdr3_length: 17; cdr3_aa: CASSEGGTGGENTEAFF; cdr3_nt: TGTGCCAGCAGCGAAGGTGGGACAGGGGGCGAGAACACTGAAGCTTTCTTT
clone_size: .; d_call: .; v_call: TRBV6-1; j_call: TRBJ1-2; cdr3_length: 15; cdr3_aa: CASSAPQRGNYGYTF; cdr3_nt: TGTGCCAGCAGTGCCCCCCAGAGGGGTAACTATGGCTACACCTTC
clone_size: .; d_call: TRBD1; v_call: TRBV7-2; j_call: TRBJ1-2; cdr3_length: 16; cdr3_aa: CASSLLRTGVNYGYTF; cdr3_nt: TGTGCCAGCAGCCTACTAAGGACAGGGGTGAACTATGGCTACACCTTC
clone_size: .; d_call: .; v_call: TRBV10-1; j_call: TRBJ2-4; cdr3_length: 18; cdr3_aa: CASSESSSTSGTKNIQYF; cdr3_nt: TGCGCCAGCAGTGAGTCGTCGTCAACCTCAGGGACCAAAAACATTCAGTACTTC
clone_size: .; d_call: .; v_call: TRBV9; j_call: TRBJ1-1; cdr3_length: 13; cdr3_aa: CASSQLGVTEAFF; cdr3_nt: TGTGCCAGCAGCCAACTCGGCGTCACTGAAGCTTTCTTT
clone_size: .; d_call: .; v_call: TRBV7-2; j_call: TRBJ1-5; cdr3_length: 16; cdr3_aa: CASSLVGGNSNQPQHF; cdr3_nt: TGTGCCAGCAGCTTAGTTGGGGGGAATAGCAATCAGCCCCAGCATTTT
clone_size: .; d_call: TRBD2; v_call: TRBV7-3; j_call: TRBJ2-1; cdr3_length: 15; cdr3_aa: CASSLTSGGPNEQFF; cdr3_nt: TGTGCCAGCAGCTTAACTAGCGGGGGCCCCAATGAGCAGTTCTTC
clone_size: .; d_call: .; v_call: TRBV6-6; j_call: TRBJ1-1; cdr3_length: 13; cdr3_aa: CASSHLYGTEAFF; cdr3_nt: TGTGCCAGCAGTCACCTCTACGGGACTGAAGCTTTCTTT
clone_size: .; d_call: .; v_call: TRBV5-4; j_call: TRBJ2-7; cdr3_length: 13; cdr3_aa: CASSPAGAYEQYF; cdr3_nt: TGTGCCAGCAGCCCGGCGGGTGCCTACGAGCAGTACTTC
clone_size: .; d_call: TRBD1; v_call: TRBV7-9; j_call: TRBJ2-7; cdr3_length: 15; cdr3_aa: CASSPTGAGWDEQYF; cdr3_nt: TGTGCCAGCAGCCCTACAGGGGCCGGTTGGGACGAGCAGTACTTC
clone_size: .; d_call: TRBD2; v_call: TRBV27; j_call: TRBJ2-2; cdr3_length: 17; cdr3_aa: CASSIMSGTSGTGELFF; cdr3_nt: TGTGCCAGCAGTATAATGTCCGGGACTAGCGGGACCGGGGAGCTGTTTTTT
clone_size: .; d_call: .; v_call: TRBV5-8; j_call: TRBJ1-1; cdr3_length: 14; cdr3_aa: CASSLDGWNTEAFF; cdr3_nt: TGTGCCAGCAGCTTGGACGGATGGAACACTGAAGCTTTCTTT
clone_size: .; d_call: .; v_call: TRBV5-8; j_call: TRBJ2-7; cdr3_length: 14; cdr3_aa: CASSLPGLAYEQYF; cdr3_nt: TGTGCCAGCAGCTTACCAGGGCTCGCCTACGAGCAGTACTTC
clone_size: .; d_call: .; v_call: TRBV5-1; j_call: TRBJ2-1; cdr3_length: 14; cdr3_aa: CASSLAVEGDEQFF; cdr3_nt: TGCGCCAGCAGCTTGGCCGTGGAGGGCGATGAGCAGTTCTTC
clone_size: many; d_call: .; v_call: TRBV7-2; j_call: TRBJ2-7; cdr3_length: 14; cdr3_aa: CASSFYRFSYEQYF; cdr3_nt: TGTGCCAGCAGCTTTTACAGATTTTCCTACGAGCAGTACTTC
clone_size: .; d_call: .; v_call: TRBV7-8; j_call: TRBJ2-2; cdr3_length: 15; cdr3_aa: CASRAGRISTGELFF; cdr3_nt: TGTGCCAGCAGAGCCGGACGAATCAGCACCGGGGAGCTGTTTTTT
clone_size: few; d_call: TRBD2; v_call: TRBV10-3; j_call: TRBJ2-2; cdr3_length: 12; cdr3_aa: CAAGGAAGELFF; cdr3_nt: TGTGCCGCGGGGGGGGCCGCCGGGGAGCTGTTTTTT
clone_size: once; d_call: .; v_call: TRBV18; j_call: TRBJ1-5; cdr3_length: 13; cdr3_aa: CASSPANDQPQHF; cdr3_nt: TGTGCCAGCTCACCAGCGAATGATCAGCCCCAGCATTTT
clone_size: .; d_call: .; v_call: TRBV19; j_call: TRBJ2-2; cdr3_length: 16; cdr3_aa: CASLDRAGLGGRELFF; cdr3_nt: TGTGCCAGTTTAGACAGGGCCGGACTGGGGGGGCGGGAGCTGTTTTTT
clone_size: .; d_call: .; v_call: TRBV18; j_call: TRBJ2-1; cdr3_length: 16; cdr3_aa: CASSPQTRPTGNEQFF; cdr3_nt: TGTGCCAGCTCACCACAGACAAGACCTACGGGAAATGAGCAGTTCTTC
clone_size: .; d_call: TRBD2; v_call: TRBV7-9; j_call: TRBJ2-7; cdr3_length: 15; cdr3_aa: CASSPSGRAFNEQYF; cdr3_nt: TGTGCCAGCAGCCCTAGCGGGAGGGCTTTCAACGAGCAGTACTTC
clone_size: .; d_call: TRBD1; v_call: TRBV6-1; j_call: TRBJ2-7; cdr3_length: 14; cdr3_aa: CASRAGTGSYEQYF; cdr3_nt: TGTGCCAGCAGGGCCGGGACAGGGTCCTACGAGCAGTACTTC
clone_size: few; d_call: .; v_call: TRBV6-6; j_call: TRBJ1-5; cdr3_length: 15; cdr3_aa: CASSQPGGVGQPQHF; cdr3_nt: TGTGCCAGCAGTCAACCCGGGGGCGTCGGTCAGCCCCAGCATTTT
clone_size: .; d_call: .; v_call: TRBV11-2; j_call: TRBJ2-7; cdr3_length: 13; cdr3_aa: CASSFASAYEQYF; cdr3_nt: TGTGCCAGCAGCTTCGCTAGCGCGTACGAGCAGTACTTC
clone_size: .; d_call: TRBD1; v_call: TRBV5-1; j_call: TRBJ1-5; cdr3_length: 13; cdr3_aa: CVPGTGVYQPQHF; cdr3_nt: TGCGTCCCCGGGACAGGGGTATACCAGCCCCAGCATTTT
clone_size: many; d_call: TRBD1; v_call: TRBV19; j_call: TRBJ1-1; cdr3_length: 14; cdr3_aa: CATGQGRVNTEAFF; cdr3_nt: TGTGCCACGGGACAGGGGCGAGTGAACACTGAAGCTTTCTTT
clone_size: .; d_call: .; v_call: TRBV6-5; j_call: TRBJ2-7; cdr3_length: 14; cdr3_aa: CASTSFLAGYEQYF; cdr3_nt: TGTGCCAGCACTTCTTTTTTGGCCGGCTACGAGCAGTACTTC
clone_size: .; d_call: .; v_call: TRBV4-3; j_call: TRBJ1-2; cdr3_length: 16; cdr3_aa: CASSPGHLHFNYGYTF; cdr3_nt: TGCGCCAGCAGCCCCGGACACCTTCATTTTAACTATGGCTACACCTTC
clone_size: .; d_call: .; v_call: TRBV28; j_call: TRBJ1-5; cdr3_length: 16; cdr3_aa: CASSLPSGGSNQPQHF; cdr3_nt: TGTGCCAGCAGTTTGCCTTCCGGCGGTAGCAATCAGCCCCAGCATTTT
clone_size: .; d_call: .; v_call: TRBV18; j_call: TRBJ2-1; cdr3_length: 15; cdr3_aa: CASSIGTGQYNEQFF; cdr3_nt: TGTGCCAGCTCAATCGGGACGGGACAATACAATGAGCAGTTCTTC
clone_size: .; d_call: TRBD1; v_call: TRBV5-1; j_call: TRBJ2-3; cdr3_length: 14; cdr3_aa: CASTPTGGIGTQYF; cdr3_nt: TGCGCCAGCACCCCGACAGGGGGAATAGGTACGCAGTATTTT
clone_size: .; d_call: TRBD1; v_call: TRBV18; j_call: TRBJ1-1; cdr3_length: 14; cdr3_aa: CASSGQGVNTEAFF; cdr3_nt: TGTGCCAGCTCAGGACAGGGTGTGAACACTGAAGCTTTCTTT
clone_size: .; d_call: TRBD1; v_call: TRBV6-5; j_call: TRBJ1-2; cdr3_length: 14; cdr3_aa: CASSYRQGVCGYTF; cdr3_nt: TGTGCCAGCAGTTACCGACAGGGGGTCTGTGGCTACACCTTC
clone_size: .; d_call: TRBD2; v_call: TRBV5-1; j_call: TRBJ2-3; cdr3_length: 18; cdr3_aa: CASSLSVGGLAGTDTQYF; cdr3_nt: TGCGCCAGCAGCTTGAGTGTGGGGGGACTAGCGGGAACAGATACGCAGTATTTT
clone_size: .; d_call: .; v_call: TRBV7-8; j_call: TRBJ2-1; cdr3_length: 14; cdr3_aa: CASSLAGIRNEQFF; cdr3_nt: TGTGCCAGCAGCTTAGCCGGCATCCGCAATGAGCAGTTCTTC
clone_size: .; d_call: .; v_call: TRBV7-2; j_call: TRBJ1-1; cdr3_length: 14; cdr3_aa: CASSLVRGLAEAFF; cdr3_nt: TGTGCCAGCAGCTTAGTAAGGGGTTTGGCTGAAGCTTTCTTT
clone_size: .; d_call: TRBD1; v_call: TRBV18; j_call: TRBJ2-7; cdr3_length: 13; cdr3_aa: CASSRQGAYEQYF; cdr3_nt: TGTGCCAGCTCTCGACAGGGGGCCTACGAGCAGTACTTC
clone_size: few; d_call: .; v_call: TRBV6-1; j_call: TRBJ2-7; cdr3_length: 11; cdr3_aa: CASSPDGNLYF; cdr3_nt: TGTGCCAGCAGTCCGGACGGAAACTTGTACTTC
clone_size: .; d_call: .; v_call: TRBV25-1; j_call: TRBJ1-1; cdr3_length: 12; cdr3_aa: CASNSGGTEAFF; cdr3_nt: TGTGCCAGCAATTCGGGGGGCACTGAAGCTTTCTTT
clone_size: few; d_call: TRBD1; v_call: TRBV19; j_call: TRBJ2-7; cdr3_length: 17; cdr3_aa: CASRFGQGVALLYEQYF; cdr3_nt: TGTGCCAGTAGGTTTGGACAGGGGGTAGCGCTACTATACGAGCAGTACTTC
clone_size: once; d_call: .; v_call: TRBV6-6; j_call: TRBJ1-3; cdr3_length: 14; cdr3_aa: CASSYFGTGNTIYF; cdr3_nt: TGTGCCAGCAGTTACTTCGGGACAGGAAACACCATATATTTT
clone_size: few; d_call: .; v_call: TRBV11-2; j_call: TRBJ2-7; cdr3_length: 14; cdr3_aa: CASSPTGPSYEQYF; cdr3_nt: TGTGCCAGCAGCCCTACGGGGCCCTCCTACGAGCAGTACTTC
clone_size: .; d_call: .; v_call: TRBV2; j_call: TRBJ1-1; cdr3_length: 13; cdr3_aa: CASSDGLNTEAFF; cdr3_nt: TGTGCCAGCAGTGATGGTCTGAACACTGAAGCTTTCTTT
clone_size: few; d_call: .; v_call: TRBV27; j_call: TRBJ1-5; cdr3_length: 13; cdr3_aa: CASSFGASQPQHF; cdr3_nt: TGTGCCAGCAGTTTCGGGGCGAGTCAGCCCCAGCATTTT
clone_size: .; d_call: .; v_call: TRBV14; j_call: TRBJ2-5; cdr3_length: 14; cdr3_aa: CASSQGGLQETQYF; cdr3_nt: TGTGCCAGCAGCCAAGGGGGGCTCCAAGAGACCCAGTACTTC
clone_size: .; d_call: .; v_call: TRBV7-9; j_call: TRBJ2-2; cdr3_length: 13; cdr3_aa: CASSLGNTGELFF; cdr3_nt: TGTGCCAGCAGCTTAGGGAACACCGGGGAGCTGTTTTTT
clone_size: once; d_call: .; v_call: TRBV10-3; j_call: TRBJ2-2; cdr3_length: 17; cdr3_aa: CAIRSRGGPTNTGELFF; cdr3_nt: TGTGCCATCAGAAGTAGGGGGGGGCCAACTAACACCGGGGAGCTGTTTTTT
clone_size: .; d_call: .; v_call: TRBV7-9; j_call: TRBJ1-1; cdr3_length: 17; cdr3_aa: CASSPRSGRVKNTEAFF; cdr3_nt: TGTGCCAGCAGTCCTAGATCGGGCAGGGTAAAGAACACTGAAGCTTTCTTT